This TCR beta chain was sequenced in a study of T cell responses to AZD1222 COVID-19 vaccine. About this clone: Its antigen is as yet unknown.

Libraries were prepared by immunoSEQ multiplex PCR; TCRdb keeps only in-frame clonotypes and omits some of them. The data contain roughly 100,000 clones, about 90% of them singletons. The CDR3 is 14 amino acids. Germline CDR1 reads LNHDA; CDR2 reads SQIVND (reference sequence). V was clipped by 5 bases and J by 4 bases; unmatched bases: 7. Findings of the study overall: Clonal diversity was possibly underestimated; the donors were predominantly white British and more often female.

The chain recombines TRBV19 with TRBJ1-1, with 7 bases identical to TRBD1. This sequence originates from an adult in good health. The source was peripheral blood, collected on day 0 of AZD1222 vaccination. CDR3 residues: CASSSRGQSTEAFF. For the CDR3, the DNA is TGTGCCAGTAGTTCTAGGGGGCAGAGCACTGAAGCTTTCTTT. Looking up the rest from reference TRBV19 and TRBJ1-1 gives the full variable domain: DGGITQSPKYLFRKEGQNVTLSCEQNLNHDAMYWYRQDPGQGLRLIYYSQIVNDFQKGDIAEGYSVSREKKESFPLTVTSAQKNPTAFYLCASSSRGQSTEAFFGQGTRLTVV.